The 20 T cell receptor beta chains in this list originate from one sample, sequenced in a study of T cells in Graves' hyperthyroidism and ophthalmopathy. Researchers amplified the TCR beta CDR3 regions from RNA transcripts. A first-round RT-PCR of the TCR CDR3 used the HTBI primer set. One entry per CDR3 protein results from TCRdb running MiXCR on the multiplex PCR reads. Here the sample spans approximately 300,000 distinct CDR3 sequences, 17% being singletons. Sequenced input: blood. These receptors were obtained from a woman aged 60-75 years with Graves' ophthalmopathy.

The chain uses TRBV14 and TRBJ2-1; TRBD2 matches at 10 bases. V shed 5 bases, J shed 15 bases, and the junction held 10 bases outside the gene matches. This CDR3 is built from 13 residues. Germline V CDR1 and CDR2: SGHDN, FVKESK. This CDR3 reads CASSSWERGGAFF. The CDR3 region has the DNA TGTGCCAGCAGCTCATGGGAGCGGGGGGGTGCGTTCTTC. The whole variable domain, filled in from reference TRBV14 and TRBJ2-1, reads EAGVTQFPSHSVIEKGQTVTLRCDPISGHDNLYWYRRVMGKEIKFLLHFVKESKQDESGMPNNRFLAERTGGTYSTLKVQPAELEDSGVYFCASSSWERGGAFFGPGTRLTVL.

There are many counts of this clonotype. V and J are TRBV5-1 and TRBJ1-1, with D possibly being TRBD1 (5 bases). Trimming removed 0 bases from V and 7 bases from J, with 7 bases in between. Germline loops: CDR1 SGHRS, CDR2 YFSETQ. This CDR3 spans 12 amino acids. The CDR3 spells CASSLAGNEAFF. In DNA, the CDR3 is TGCGCCAGCAGCTTGGCAGGGAATGAAGCTTTCTTT.

This clonotype was counted at least ten times. This chain uses TRBV6-1 with TRBJ1-2, with 8 bases that match TRBD1. The germline V gene has CDR1 MNHNS and CDR2 SASEGT. The CDR3 has 14 amino acids. V shed 10 bases and J 4 bases; nucleotides not matched to a gene: 11. The CDR3 here is CAIGRQGASYGYTF. Here the CDR3 DNA reads TGTGCCATCGGGCGGCAGGGGGCTAGCTATGGCTACACCTTC.

The chain is built from TRBV18 and TRBJ2-1, with TRBD1 as a possible D gene (6 bases). The CDR3 totals 15 residues. The ends were cut back, 3 bases at V and 4 bases at J, with 13 bases in the middle. Germline lookup yields CDR1 KGHSH and CDR2 LQKENI. The CDR3 protein is CASSPRGQQYNEQFF. The CDR3 bases are TGTGCCAGCTCACCGCGAGGACAGCAATACAATGAGCAGTTCTTC.

This clonotype occurred many times. The chain combines TRBV7-2 with TRBJ1-2; 8 bases line up with TRBD1. From germline, CDR1 is SGHTA and CDR2 FQGNSA. The CDR3 runs to 14 residues. The J segment lost 4 bases and the V segment lost 5 bases, leaving 6 bases of the junction unmatched. The CDR3 spells CASSDRTGIYGYTF. As DNA, the CDR3 is TGTGCCAGCAGCGATAGGACAGGGATCTATGGCTACACCTTC.

This clonotype was observed at least ten times. This rearrangement joins TRBV6-5 to TRBJ2-7; TRBD1 is a possible D gene (5 bases). Germline assignment: CDR1 MNHEY and CDR2 SVGAGI. The CDR3 has 15 residues. V lost 0 bases and J 3 bases, leaving 12 bases between the germline ends. The CDR3 DNA is TGTGCCAGCAGTTACTCAGGGGCAGTAAGCTACGAGCAGTACTTC. This gives the protein CASSYSGAVSYEQYF.

The chain uses TRBV9 and TRBJ1-2; D gene uncertain. The germline V gene has CDR1 SGDLS and CDR2 YYNGEE. CDR3 length: 11 residues. With 3 bases removed from V and 2 bases from J, the gap between germline ends came to 2 bases. This CDR3 is CASSANYGYTF. DNA for the CDR3: TGTGCCAGCAGCGCCAACTATGGCTACACCTTC.

This clonotype was observed many times. This chain connects TRBV6-2 or TRBV6-3 to TRBJ2-5; D is unresolved. The CDR3 runs 16 residues. Germline V lookup: CDR1 MNHEY, CDR2 SVGEGT. V lost 0 bases, J lost 1 base, and 12 bases lay in between. The CDR3 DNA is TGTGCCAGCAGTTACTCGTTCCGCGCCTCCCAAGAGACCCAGTACTTC. Encoded protein: CASSYSFRASQETQYF.

This clonotype was observed a handful of times. The chain links TRBV11-2 to TRBJ2-2; 7 bases line up with TRBD2. CDR1 and CDR2 (germline): SGHAT, FQNNGV. The trim removed 6 bases at V and 4 bases at J, leaving 2 bases unmatched. CDR3 length: 13 residues. The CDR3 sequence is CASSPSGTGELFF. Written as DNA, the CDR3 is TGTGCCAGCAGTCCTAGCGGCACCGGGGAGCTGTTTTTT.

This chain joins TRBV20-1 and TRBJ2-1; D remains unclear. The CDR3 has 13 residues. V gave up 3 bases and J gave up 8 bases, with 14 bases separating them. CDR1 and CDR2 (germline): DFQATT, SNEGSKA (reference sequence). The DNA for the CDR3 is TGCAGTGCTAGTACGTATGAAGGCTATGAGCAGTTCTTC. Translation gives CSASTYEGYEQFF.

There are many counts of this clonotype. The rearrangement links TRBV27 to TRBJ2-7, with 8 bases that match TRBD1. This CDR3 spans 15 amino acids. With 6 bases clipped from V and 3 bases from J, the junction kept 10 bases outside the gene matches. Germline V lookup: CDR1 MNHEY, CDR2 SMNVEV (reference sequence). In nucleotides, the CDR3 is TGTGCCAGCAGAGTATCCGGGACAGGTATCTACGAGCAGTACTTC. Its translation: CASRVSGTGIYEQYF.

On this clonotype: The junction departs from germline at one end; a sequencing error may be responsible. This chain joins TRBV7-6 and TRBJ1-2; D is unresolved. CDR1 SGHVS and CDR2 FNYEAQ come from the germline V gene. This CDR3 contains 16 residues. The CDR3 is CASSPMGGANNYGCTF. The DNA for the CDR3 is TGTGCCAGCAGCCCCATGGGTGGAGCCAATAACTATGGCTGCACCTTC.

J is TRBJ2-3 and V is TRBV6-1; 8 bases match TRBD2. J was trimmed by 4 bases and V by 5 bases; bases with no gene match: 11. Germline V gene sequence: CDR1 MNHNS, CDR2 SASEGT. This CDR3 is built from 16 residues. DNA of the CDR3: TGTGCCAGCAGTACCCTCGGGACTAGAATGCCAGATACGCAGTATTTT. Protein product: CASSTLGTRMPDTQYF.

There are many counts of this clonotype. The CDR3 nucleotides are TGCAGTGCTAGAGATAATTCGCGAGCAGTTAATGAAAAACTGTTTTTT. This sequence encodes CSARDNSRAVNEKLFF. The chain joins TRBV20-1 to TRBJ1-4; D unresolved. The V end was cut by 0 bases, the J end by 4 bases, with 15 bases between. The CDR3 covers 16 residues. The germline gives CDR1 DFQATT, CDR2 SNEGSKA (reference sequence).

This clonotype was found many times. The chain combines TRBV12-3 or TRBV12-4 with TRBJ1-2, with D possibly being TRBD1 (6 bases). The length of the CDR3 is 15 residues. Deletions cut 3 bases from V and 4 bases from J, with 15 bases between. The CDR3 loop reads CASSFGSRGAYGYTF. The CDR3 bases are TGTGCCAGCAGTTTCGGGTCCAGGGGCGCCTATGGCTACACCTTC.

Many counts were recorded for this clonotype. The CDR3 nucleotides read TGTGCCAGCCGACAGGGGACTGCTAACACCGGGGAGCTGTTTTTT. It is translated as CASRQGTANTGELFF. The chain couples TRBV2 to TRBJ2-2; TRBD1 agrees at 8 bases. The CDR3 runs 15 residues. Germline CDR1 SNHLY, CDR2 FYNNEI. V was pared by 8 bases and J by 2 bases, with 7 bases of the junction left unmatched.

This clonotype was seen only a few times. The chain couples TRBV6-1 to TRBJ2-6; TRBD1 or TRBD2 may be the D gene (5 bases each). Germline lookup yields CDR1 MNHNS and CDR2 SASEGT. The CDR3 is 16 amino acids. V lost 5 bases and J lost 0, with 11 bases in between. The CDR3 sequence is CASSPGRSSGANVLTF. DNA for the CDR3: TGTGCCAGCAGTCCGGGACGCTCCTCTGGGGCCAACGTCCTGACTTTC.

This clonotype has just a few counts. V is TRBV19 and J is TRBJ2-2, with D tentatively TRBD2 (6 bases). Germline CDR1 reads LNHDA; CDR2 reads SQIVND (reference sequence). This CDR3 has 16 amino acids. The V end was cut by 3 bases, the J end by 0 bases, with 11 bases between. For the CDR3, the DNA is TGTGCCAGTAGTATGTTGGGGGGATCGAACACCGGGGAGCTGTTTTTT. Amino acids: CASSMLGGSNTGELFF.

The chain carries TRBV29-1 and TRBJ1-2; weak D call: TRBD1 (5 bases). Germline V gene lookup returns CDR1 SQVTM and CDR2 ANQGSEA. V was cut by 6 bases and J by 4 bases, with 15 bases left in between. The CDR3 covers 13 residues. The CDR3 sequence: CSVGLKGAYGYTF. CDR3 DNA: TGCAGCGTGGGGCTAAAGGGAGCCTATGGCTACACCTTC.

This clonotype came up many times. The J gene is TRBJ1-1, the V gene TRBV5-1; D remains unclear. The CDR3 is 13 residues long. Trimming stripped 0 bases from V and 5 bases from J, with 8 bases between. Per the germline V gene, CDR1 is SGHRS and CDR2 is YFSETQ. CDR3 loop: CASSLGERTEAFF. CDR3 DNA: TGCGCCAGCAGCTTGGGAGAGCGGACTGAAGCTTTCTTT.